This TCR beta chain is from a study of shared clonotypes between healthy human individuals. On the study more broadly: For every donor, three CD4 naive, three CD4 memory, two CD8 naive and one CD8 memory plates were used. General study results and limits: Clonotypes shared by all four sorted-subset donors had higher generation probabilities than non-shared clonotypes. It was only blood that was sampled, and tissue repertoires likely differ.

TCRdb's copy holds only in-frame clones and misses some; the assay was immunoSEQ multiplex PCR. The data contain millions of clones, about 95% of them seen just once; the ten biggest clones take up more than 0.95%. The naive CD8 fraction comprised CD45RO-negative cells positively selected for CCR7 and excluded terminally differentiated effector memory CD45RA+ cells. This CDR3 has 13 residues. Trimming removed 0 bases at V and 3 bases at J, with 6 bases between. Germline values: CDR1 MNHEY, CDR2 SVGAGI. As regards this clone: The antigen is unknown. Other DNA sequences from this sample encode an identical CDR3 as well.

The chain is built from TRBV6-5 and TRBJ2-7; D is unclear. This receptor was obtained from a man aged 18 to 30 in good health. The sequenced material came from naive CD8+ T cells sorted from blood. The CDR3 sequence is CASSYSSSYEQYF. The CDR3 DNA follows: TGTGCCAGCAGTTACTCGTCTAGCTACGAGCAGTACTTC.